One and the same sample provided the 27 T cell receptor beta chains below, sequenced in a study of PD-1 blockade in classical Hodgkin lymphoma. Libraries were prepared by immunoSEQ multiplex PCR; TCRdb keeps only in-frame clonotypes and omits some of them. In the table there are 24,000 or so clones, around 80% of which are singletons. Every patient relapsed after autologous stem cell transplantation, and brentuximab vedotin exposure varied. The sample consisted of peripheral blood mononuclear cells (PBMCs), taken before the second cycle of nivolumab. The receptors derive from a human donor with classical Hodgkin lymphoma.

This chain connects TRBV18 to TRBJ2-3; 9 bases are shared with TRBD1. Trimming at V came to 3 bases and at J to 0 bases, leaving 1 base not matched to a gene. In germline, CDR1 is KGHSH, CDR2 LQKENI. CDR3 size: 15 residues. The CDR3 DNA reads as TGTGCCAGCTCACCGGGACAGGGAAGCACAGATACGCAGTATTTT. It is translated as CASSPGQGSTDTQYF.

This clone was found a few times. The CDR3 DNA sequence: TGTGCCAGTAGTACCTCGCACCGACAGGGAGCAGATCAGCCCCAGCATTTT. Translating gives CASSTSHRQGADQPQHF. This chain connects TRBV19 to TRBJ1-5; 7 bases line up with TRBD1. CDR3 length: 17 amino acids. Per germline, CDR1 LNHDA and CDR2 SQIVND (reference sequence). Unmatched junction bases numbered 14, after V lost 4 bases and J lost 5 bases.

J is TRBJ1-1 and V is TRBV28; TRBD1 matches 9 bases. The CDR3 contains 14 residues. Germline CDR1 is MDHEN and CDR2 is SYDVKM. After removal of 5 bases from V and 5 bases from J, the junction contained 6 bases not matched to a gene. CDR3 in DNA: TGTGCCAGCAGTACGAACAGGGGGCGAACTGAAGCTTTCTTT. Protein: CASSTNRGRTEAFF.

This chain links TRBV5-1 with TRBJ2-3, with a weak D call TRBD2 (5 bases). The CDR3 has 14 residues. Germline lookup yields CDR1 SGHRS and CDR2 YFSETQ. Between the trimmed V and J ends, which lost 0 bases and 6 bases, there was a span of 11 bases. CDR3 bases: TGCGCCAGCAGCTTGGGGGGAGTTGGGGATACGCAGTATTTT. Translated, it gives CASSLGGVGDTQYF.

The DNA of the CDR3 is TGTGCCAGCGGTCGGGGGCTGGGGAGTAGATACGAGCAGTACTTC. Protein sequence: CASGRGLGSRYEQYF. The chain recombines TRBV2 with TRBJ2-7, with D perhaps matching TRBD1 or TRBD2 (6 bases each). This CDR3 comprises 15 residues. V was trimmed by 8 bases and J by 4 bases, leaving 21 bases between them. Germline-derived CDR1 and CDR2 are SNHLY and FYNNEI.

The chain carries TRBV28 and TRBJ1-2; a weak D match, TRBD1 (5 bases). Germline CDR1 reads MDHEN; CDR2 reads SYDVKM. There are 13 residues in the CDR3. V was clipped by 6 bases and J by 3 bases, with 11 bases between them. The CDR3 loop is CASSSGRDYGYTF. In DNA, the CDR3 is TGTGCCAGCAGCTCGGGACGCGACTATGGCTACACCTTC.

This clone was recorded only once. The rearrangement uses TRBV7-9 and TRBJ2-3, with D uncertain. Germline loops: CDR1 SEHNR, CDR2 FQNEAQ (reference sequence). CDR3 size: 15 residues. V shed 3 bases and J shed 4 bases, with 14 bases lying between them. CDR3 residues: CASSFGSSAADTQYF. CDR3 sequence (DNA): TGTGCCAGCAGCTTTGGCTCGTCCGCGGCAGATACGCAGTATTTT. The full variable domain, rest sourced from reference TRBV7-9 and TRBJ2-3, is DTGVSQNPRHKITKRGQNVTFRCDPISEHNRLYWYRQTLGQGPEFLTYFQNEAQLEKSRLLSDRFSAERPKGSFSTLEIQRTEQGDSAMYLCASSFGSSAADTQYFGPGTRLTVL.

The chain joins TRBV30 to TRBJ2-7; no definite D call. Germline CDR1 reads GTSNPN; CDR2 reads SVGIG (reference sequence). The V gene lost 0 bases and the J gene lost 2 bases, with 11 bases spanning the gap. This CDR3 contains 14 residues. The chain's CDR3 is CAWSVRPTAYEQYF. DNA for the CDR3: TGTGCCTGGAGTGTAAGACCCACGGCCTACGAGCAGTACTTC.

This rearrangement joins TRBV6-1 to TRBJ2-1; D unclear. The CDR3 is 14 amino acids. The ends were cut back, 4 bases at V and 3 bases at J, with 10 bases in the middle. Germline loops: CDR1 MNHNS, CDR2 SASEGT. As DNA, the CDR3 is TGTGCCAGCAGTGCACGTCCAGGCTACAATGAGCAGTTCTTC. Translating gives CASSARPGYNEQFF.

The chain recombines TRBV7-2 with TRBJ2-2; D is ambiguous. Germline V gene data show CDR1 as SGHTA and CDR2 as FQGNSA. CDR3 length: 15 residues. Trimming left V 5 bases short and J 0 bases short, with 10 bases between. The CDR3 DNA sequence: TGTGCCAGCAGCCGCCGAAATGCGAACACCGGGGAGCTGTTTTTT. It specifies CASSRRNANTGELFF.

The rearrangement joins TRBV19 to TRBJ1-2; the match to TRBD1 covers 8 bases. CDR1 and CDR2 (germline): LNHDA, SQIVND (reference sequence). The CDR3 sequence is 15 residues long. The trim removed 10 bases at V and 4 bases at J, leaving 14 bases unmatched. CDR3 coding DNA: TGTGCCACCAAGTATGGAGCGGACAGGGTCTATGGCTACACCTTC. This codes for CATKYGADRVYGYTF.

This rearrangement joins TRBV19 to TRBJ1-2; 9 nucleotides align to TRBD1. Unmatched junction bases numbered 2, after V lost 2 bases and J lost 4 bases. CDR3 length: 14 amino acids. The germline V gene has CDR1 LNHDA and CDR2 SQIVND (reference sequence). This CDR3 is CASSIRTGAYGYTF. In DNA form, the CDR3 reads TGTGCCAGTAGTATAAGGACAGGGGCCTATGGCTACACCTTC. The whole variable domain, filled in from reference TRBV19 and TRBJ1-2, reads DGGITQSPKYLFRKEGQNVTLSCEQNLNHDAMYWYRQDPGQGLRLIYYSQIVNDFQKGDIAEGYSVSREKKESFPLTVTSAQKNPTAFYLCASSIRTGAYGYTFGSGTRLTVV.

The chain couples TRBV25-1 to TRBJ1-2; D gene unclear. V was pared by 2 bases and J by 2 bases, with 6 bases between. CDR3 length equals 13 residues. Per germline, CDR1 MGHDK and CDR2 SYGVNS. This chain's CDR3 is CASSEPANYGYTF. The CDR3 DNA reads TGTGCCAGCAGTGAACCAGCCAACTATGGCTACACCTTC.

V and J are TRBV2 and TRBJ1-1, with TRBD1 identical over 7 bases. The CDR3 spans 13 residues. Germline CDR1 and CDR2: SNHLY and FYNNEI. V gave up 7 bases and J gave up 8 bases; unmatched junction bases: 10. The CDR3 coding sequence is TGTGCCAGCAATAAGTTGACGGGACAGGAAGCTTTCTTT. This sequence encodes CASNKLTGQEAFF.

This clone appeared once. The chain carries TRBV28 and TRBJ2-7; 8 bases map to TRBD2. In germline, CDR1 is MDHEN, CDR2 SYDVKM. This CDR3 region has 16 residues. The J segment lost 4 bases and the V segment lost 6 bases, leaving 14 bases of the junction unmatched. CDR3 DNA: TGTGCCAGCAGCGGGCCGGGGGGGCGATTAGGGTACGAGCAGTACGTC. Translated: CASSGPGGRLGYEQYV.

J is TRBJ2-7 and V is TRBV7-9; maybe TRBD1 (6 bases). Looked up from germline, CDR1 is SEHNR and CDR2 is FQNEAQ (reference sequence). Trimming took 3 bases from V and 3 from J, leaving 15 bases between them. The length of the CDR3 is 15 residues. CDR3 sequence reads: CASSLDGQTYYEQYF. CDR3 DNA: TGTGCCAGCAGCTTGGACGGACAGACCTACTACGAGCAGTACTTC.

As regards this clone: The junction and the germline gene differ at one end; a read error may be behind it. The chain joins TRBV5-1 to TRBJ2-7; 8 bases align to TRBD2. The CDR3 contains 13 residues. Germline V gene sequence: CDR1 SGHRS, CDR2 YFSETQ. The DNA of the CDR3 is TGTGCCAGCAGCTTGGGCGGGGGGTACGAGCAGTACTTC. This gives the protein CASSLGGGYEQYF. The entire variable domain, with the rest obtained from reference TRBV5-1 and TRBJ2-7, is as follows: KAGVTQTPRYLIKTRGQQVTLSCSPISGHRSVSWYQQTPGQGLQFLFEYFSETQRNKGNFPGRFSGRQFSNSRSEMNVSTLELGDSALYLCASSLGGGYEQYFGPGTRLTVT.

This chain uses TRBV6-5 with TRBJ1-2; perhaps TRBD1 as D (6 bases). V gave up 11 bases and J gave up 10 bases, with 14 bases separating them. The CDR3 length is 10 residues. The germline V gene encodes CDR1 MNHEY and CDR2 SVGAGI. The DNA for the CDR3 is TGTGCCGGAGGACAGTGTTTCTACACCTTC. It codes for CAGGQCFYTF.

The rearrangement uses TRBV7-2 and TRBJ2-2; the match to TRBD2 covers 8 bases. This CDR3 comprises 16 residues. V was clipped by 1 base and J by 2 bases; unmatched bases: 3. Germline values: CDR1 SGHTA, CDR2 FQGNSA. For the CDR3, the DNA is TGTGCCAGCAGCTTAGTACTAGCGGCAAACACCGGGGAGCTGTTTTTT. Amino acids: CASSLVLAANTGELFF.

The V call is TRBV7-3, the J call TRBJ1-1; no firm D call. CDR1 is SGHTA, CDR2 FQGTGA, per germline. The CDR3 loop spans 15 amino acids. V shed 2 bases and J shed 6 bases, with 16 bases lying between them. The CDR3 coding sequence is TGTGCCAGCAGCTTAGTTCGCGGGGAAACAGCTGAAGCTTTCTTT. This translates into CASSLVRGETAEAFF.

This chain links TRBV6-4 with TRBJ2-1; the D gene is possibly TRBD2 (7 bases). Germline CDR1 reads MRHNA; CDR2 reads SNTAGT. The germline V and J ends were trimmed by 0 bases and 5 bases, with 14 bases remaining between them. This CDR3 is 16 amino acids long. CDR3 loop: CASSDSTGGRNNEQFF. CDR3 nucleotide sequence: TGTGCCAGCAGTGACTCGACCGGGGGGCGGAACAATGAGCAGTTCTTC.

The V and J genes are TRBV19 and TRBJ1-2; D is ambiguous. Trimming cost V 7 bases and J 8 bases, with 14 bases left between them. The CDR3 extends over 12 amino acids. Per the germline V gene, CDR1 is LNHDA and CDR2 is SQIVND (reference sequence). The CDR3 is CASTIGYGGYTF. The CDR3 bases are TGTGCCAGTACAATCGGGTACGGAGGCTACACCTTC.

This chain links TRBV18 with TRBJ2-5, with 11 bases aligning to TRBD1. Germline CDR1 is KGHSH and CDR2 is LQKENI. With V trimmed by 3 bases and J by 2 bases, 26 bases remained unmatched. This CDR3 comprises 23 residues. CDR3 loop: CASSPLPRTGGIGSSIIQETQYF. The DNA of the CDR3 is TGTGCCAGCTCACCTCTACCCCGGACAGGGGGCATTGGGTCATCGATTATACAAGAGACCCAGTACTTC.

The chain links TRBV7-9 to TRBJ2-2, with a weak D call TRBD2 (5 bases). The CDR3 covers 14 residues. Germline CDR1 reads SEHNR; CDR2 reads FQNEAQ (reference sequence). Written as DNA, the CDR3 is TGTGGTACCGGGAAAGACACGAACACCGGGGAGCTGTTTTTT. Protein sequence: CGTGKDTNTGELFF.

The chain carries TRBV10-1 and TRBJ1-1, with D possibly being TRBD1 (5 bases). Germline assignment: CDR1 WNHNN and CDR2 SYGVQD (reference sequence). This CDR3 spans 15 amino acids. V lost 4 bases to trimming and J lost 0 bases, with 12 bases between them. CDR3 nucleotide sequence: TGCGCCAGCAGTGCAGGGTTCCCCATGAACACTGAAGCTTTCTTT. Encoded protein: CASSAGFPMNTEAFF.

The V and J genes are TRBV21-1 and TRBJ2-7; the table's D call of TRBD1 was not tested on the DNA. TRBV21-1 is a listed pseudogene. This CDR3 is 15 amino acids long. The CDR3 region has the DNA TGTGCCAGCAGCAAGATTGACAACCTCTCCTACGAGCAGTACTTC. Its protein product is CASSKIDNLSYEQYF.

This clone was recorded a few times. DNA of the CDR3: TGTGCCAGTAGTGCCCTCACTGAAGCTTTCTTT. Its protein is CASSALTEAFF. The chain links TRBV19 to TRBJ1-1; D is undetermined. CDR3 length: 11 amino acids. Trimming removed 5 bases at V and 4 bases at J, with 5 bases between. CDR1 and CDR2 (germline): LNHDA, SQIVND (reference sequence). Full variable domain (missing parts from reference TRBV19 and TRBJ1-1): DGGITQSPKYLFRKEGQNVTLSCEQNLNHDAMYWYRQDPGQGLRLIYYSQIVNDFQKGDIAEGYSVSREKKESFPLTVTSAQKNPTAFYLCASSALTEAFFGQGTRLTVV.